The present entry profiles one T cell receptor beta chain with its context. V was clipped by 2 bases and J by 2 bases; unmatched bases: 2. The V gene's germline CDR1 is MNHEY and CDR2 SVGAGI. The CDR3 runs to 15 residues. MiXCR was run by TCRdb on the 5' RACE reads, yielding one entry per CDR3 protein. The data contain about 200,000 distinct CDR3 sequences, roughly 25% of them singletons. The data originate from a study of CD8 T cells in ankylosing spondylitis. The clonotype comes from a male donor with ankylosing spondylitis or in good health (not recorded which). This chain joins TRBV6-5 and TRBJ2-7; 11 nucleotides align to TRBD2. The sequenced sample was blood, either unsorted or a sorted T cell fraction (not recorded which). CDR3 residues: CASSYRLAGTYEQYF. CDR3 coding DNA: TGTGCCAGCAGTTACAGACTAGCGGGGACCTACGAGCAGTACTTC.